This entry is about one T cell receptor beta chain. This clone was recorded only once. The antigen this receptor binds is unknown. No clone much larger than this one lies a single base away; base qualities are absent. The data were taken from a study of blood T cell repertoires in COVID-19 (dated by TCRdb to about 2020). With respect to the entire study: Samples covering the acute and convalescent phases of COVID-19 were provided by collaborators in the United States, Italy and Spain. The dataset comprised deeply sampled blood TCRbeta repertoires from subjects exposed to, actively infected with, or recovered from COVID-19. Sample metadata almost always included a de-identified subject ID, COVID-19 status, age in years and sex. Where HLA class I and class II types were available, the types were taken from metadata supplied by the sample provider, not from assay-based typing. The samples were drawn from two sources: the first 160 participants of the ongoing ImmuneRACE study, and fewer than 1,500 subjects contributed by 6 global collaborators. A freely available public database, intended as a resource for researchers studying the immune response to SARS-CoV-2, is where the repertoires were released. The prospective study material was composed of cDNA or gDNA derived from T cells, B-cell-depleted T cells, or PBMCs.

TCRbeta CDR3 regions were amplified from genomic DNA using the immunoSEQ Assay, a bias-controlled multiplex PCR. In the source study's methods: The number of nucleated cells in each sample was estimated by amplification of reference gene primers within the assay. To quantify the absolute abundance of each unique TCRbeta CDR3 rearrangement, sequence reads were collapsed and filtered. For each sample, productive Simpson clonality was calculated as the square root of Simpson's diversity index across productive rearrangements. TCRdb carries this immuneACCESS record with in-frame sequences only. Its versions omit some clonotypes, under half of them owing to an unresolved V gene in the studies checked, with the rest unexplained. The DNA gave D and trimming, while V, J and clone size come from that table. Across this sample there are just under 40,000 clones, with approximately 94% seen only once. 4.1% of the sample is in the top ten clones.

Each collaborating institution followed its own protocols to collect whole blood in K2EDTA tubes. Collaborator samples were shipped for TCRbeta analysis as frozen whole blood, isolated PBMCs, or DNA extracted from either sample type. The investigation overall reported the following: The amount of clinical and demographic metadata varied by source and participant and was provided uncurated.

This receptor was obtained from a human donor with active COVID-19. The donor label of this sample is uncertain. The specimen was peripheral blood.

The CDR3 in this case is CASSSKPGFNQPQHF. The nucleotide sequence reads as follows: TGTGCCAGCAGCTCGAAACCGGGGTTCAATCAGCCCCAGCATTTT. The V and J genes are TRBV7-2 and TRBJ1-5; a confident D gene designation cannot be given. The CDR3 starts with the cysteine, ends with the phenylalanine, and has 15 residues. Of the read, only the CDR3 DNA is kept; its 45 bases are in frame from base 1. Relative to germline, V is 4 bases shorter and J is 3 bases shorter, with 13 bases between their ends. CDR1 and CDR2 (SGHTA, FQGNSA) derive from the germline V gene.